This T cell receptor (beta chain) stems from a study of cytomegalovirus exposure and HLA in healthy donors. Study-wide results and caveats: The listing of roughly 160 TCR beta chains classed them as cytomegalovirus-associated. A later analysis linked about 17,000 TCR beta sequences to HLA alleles at 0.05 false discovery rate.

Researchers ran the PCR with 60 Vbeta and 13 Jbeta primers. Per the study methods: A later analysis tallied about 80 million unique TCR beta chains, around 12 million of them shared. Using immunoSEQ multiplex PCR, the repertoire was profiled, and TCRdb retains in-frame clones only, with some absent. From that table come the V and J calls and clone size; the DNA was used to work out D and trimming. The data include about 150,000 clones; the top ten clones carry 2% to 2.5%. As regards this clone: The antigen remains unidentified.

Trimming cost V 2 bases and J 0 bases, with 17 bases left between them. The CDR3 covers 18 residues. Germline V CDR1 and CDR2: SGHNT, YENEEA. The source of this sequence is a man between 25 and 39 years old in good health and CMV-seronegative. This chain connects TRBV11-3 to TRBJ1-3, with D possibly being TRBD1 (5 bases). The source material was PBMCs. CDR3 sequence (DNA): TGTGCCAGCAGCTTACTTGCGGGCGGGACGAACTCTGGAAACACCATATATTTT. As protein: CASSLLAGGTNSGNTIYF.